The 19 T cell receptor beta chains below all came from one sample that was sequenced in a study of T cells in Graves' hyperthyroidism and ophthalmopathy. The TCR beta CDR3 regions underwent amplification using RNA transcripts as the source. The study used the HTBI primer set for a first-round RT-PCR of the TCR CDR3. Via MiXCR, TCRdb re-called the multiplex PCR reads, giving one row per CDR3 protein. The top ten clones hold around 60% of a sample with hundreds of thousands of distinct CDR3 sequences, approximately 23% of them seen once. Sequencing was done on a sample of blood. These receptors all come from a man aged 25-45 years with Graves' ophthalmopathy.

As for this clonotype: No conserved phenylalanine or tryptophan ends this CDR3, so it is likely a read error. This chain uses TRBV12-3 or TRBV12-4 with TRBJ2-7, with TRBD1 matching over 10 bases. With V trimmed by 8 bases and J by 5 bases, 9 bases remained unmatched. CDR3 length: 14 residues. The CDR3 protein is CASSMGQGIHEQYL. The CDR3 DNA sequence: TGTGCCAGCTCAATGGGACAGGGGATACACGAGCAGTACCTC.

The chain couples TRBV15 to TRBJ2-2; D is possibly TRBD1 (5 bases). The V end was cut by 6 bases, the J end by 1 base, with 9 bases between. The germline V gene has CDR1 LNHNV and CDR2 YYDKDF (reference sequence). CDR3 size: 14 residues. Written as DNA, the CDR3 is TGTGCCACCAGAGGCGGACAGAACACCGGGGAGCTGTTTTTT. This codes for CATRGGQNTGELFF.

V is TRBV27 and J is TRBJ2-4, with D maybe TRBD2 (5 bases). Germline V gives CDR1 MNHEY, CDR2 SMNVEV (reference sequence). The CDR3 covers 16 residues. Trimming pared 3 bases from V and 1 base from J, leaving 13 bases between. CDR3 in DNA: TGTGCCAGCAGTTTGGGTCGGAGAGGGGCCAAAAACATTCAGTACTTC. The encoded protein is CASSLGRRGAKNIQYF.

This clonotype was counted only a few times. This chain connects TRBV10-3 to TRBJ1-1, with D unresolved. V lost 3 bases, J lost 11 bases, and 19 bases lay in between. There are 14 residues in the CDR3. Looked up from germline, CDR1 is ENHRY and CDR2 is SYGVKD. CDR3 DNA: TGTGCCATCAGTGAAGGAAGGCAGTCTTGGGAGGCTTTCTTT. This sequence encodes CAISEGRQSWEAFF.

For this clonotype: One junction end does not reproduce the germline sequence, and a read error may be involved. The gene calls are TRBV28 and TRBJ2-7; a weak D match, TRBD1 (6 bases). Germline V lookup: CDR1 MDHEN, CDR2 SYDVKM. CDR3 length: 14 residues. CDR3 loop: CAGRGSGQGDEQYF. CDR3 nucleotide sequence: TGTGCCGGCAGGGGATCCGGGCAGGGAGACGAGCAGTACTTC.

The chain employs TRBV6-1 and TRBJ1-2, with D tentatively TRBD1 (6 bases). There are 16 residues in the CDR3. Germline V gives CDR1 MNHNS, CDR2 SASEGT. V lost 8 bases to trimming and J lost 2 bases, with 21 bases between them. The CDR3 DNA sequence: TGTGCCAGCCGTCCGCGGGGGGCCAGGCCAAACTATGGCTACACCTTC. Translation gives CASRPRGARPNYGYTF.

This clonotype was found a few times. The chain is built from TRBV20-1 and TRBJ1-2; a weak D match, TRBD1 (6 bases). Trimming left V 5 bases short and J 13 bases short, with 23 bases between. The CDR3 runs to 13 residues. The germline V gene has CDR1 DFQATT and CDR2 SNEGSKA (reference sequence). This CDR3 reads CSAPPAADRHLTF. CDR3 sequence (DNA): TGCAGTGCTCCTCCCGCAGCAGACAGGCATCTCACCTTC.

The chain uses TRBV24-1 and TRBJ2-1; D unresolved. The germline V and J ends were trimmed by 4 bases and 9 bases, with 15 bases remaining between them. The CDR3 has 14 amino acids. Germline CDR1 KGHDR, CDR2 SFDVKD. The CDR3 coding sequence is TGTGCCACCAGTGAACCCACCCGGTTCGGTGAGCAGTTCTTC. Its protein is CATSEPTRFGEQFF.

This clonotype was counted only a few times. The CDR3 nucleotides are TGTGCCAGCAGCTTAACGAAACTAGCGGGAGATACGCAGTATTTT. This translates into CASSLTKLAGDTQYF. The chain couples TRBV7-3 to TRBJ2-3, with 9 bases lining up with TRBD2. CDR1 is SGHTA, CDR2 FQGTGA, per germline. The V and J ends lost 0 bases and 5 bases, in that order; junction bases with no gene match: 3. This CDR3 spans 15 amino acids. The full variable domain, with the rest looked up from reference TRBV7-3 and TRBJ2-3, is GAGVSQTPSNKVTEKGKYVELRCDPISGHTALYWYRQSLGQGPEFLIYFQGTGAADDSGLPNDRFFAVRPEGSVSTLKIQRTERGDSAVYLCASSLTKLAGDTQYFGPGTRLTVL.

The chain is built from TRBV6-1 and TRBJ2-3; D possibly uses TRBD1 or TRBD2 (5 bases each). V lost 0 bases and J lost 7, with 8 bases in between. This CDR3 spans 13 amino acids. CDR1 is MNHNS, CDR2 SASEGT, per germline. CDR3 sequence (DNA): TGTGCCAGCAGTGAAGCGGGACGGTATACGCAGTATTTT. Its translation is CASSEAGRYTQYF.

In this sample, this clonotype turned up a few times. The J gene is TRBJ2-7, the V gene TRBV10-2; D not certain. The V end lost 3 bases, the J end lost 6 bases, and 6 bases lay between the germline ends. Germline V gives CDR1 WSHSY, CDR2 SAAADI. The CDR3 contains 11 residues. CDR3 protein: CASSEISEQYF. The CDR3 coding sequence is TGCGCCAGCAGTGAAATCAGCGAGCAGTACTTC.

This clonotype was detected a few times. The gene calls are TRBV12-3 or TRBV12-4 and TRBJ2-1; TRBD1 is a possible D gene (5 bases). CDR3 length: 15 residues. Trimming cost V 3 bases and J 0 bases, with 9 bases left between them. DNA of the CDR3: TGTGCCAGCAGTTTTGGGGCGAGCTCCTACAATGAGCAGTTCTTC. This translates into CASSFGASSYNEQFF.

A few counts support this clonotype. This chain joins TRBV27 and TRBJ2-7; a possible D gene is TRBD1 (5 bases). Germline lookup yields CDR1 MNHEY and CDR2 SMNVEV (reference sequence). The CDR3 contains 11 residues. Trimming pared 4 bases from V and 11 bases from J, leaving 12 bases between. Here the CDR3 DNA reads TGTGCCAGCAGTTCCCCAGGGAAGGAGTACTTC. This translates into CASSSPGKEYF.

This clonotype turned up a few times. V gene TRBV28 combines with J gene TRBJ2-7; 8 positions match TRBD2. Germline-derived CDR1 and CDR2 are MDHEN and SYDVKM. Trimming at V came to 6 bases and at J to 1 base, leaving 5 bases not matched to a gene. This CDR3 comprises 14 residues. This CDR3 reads CASSYSGKSYEQYF. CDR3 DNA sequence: TGTGCCAGCAGCTATAGCGGGAAATCCTACGAGCAGTACTTC.

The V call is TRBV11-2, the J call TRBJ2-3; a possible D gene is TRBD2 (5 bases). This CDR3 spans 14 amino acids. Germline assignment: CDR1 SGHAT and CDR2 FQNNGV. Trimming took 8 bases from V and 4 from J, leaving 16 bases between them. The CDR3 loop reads CASPSFEGSDTQYF. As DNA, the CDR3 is TGTGCCAGCCCCTCATTCGAGGGTTCAGATACGCAGTATTTT.

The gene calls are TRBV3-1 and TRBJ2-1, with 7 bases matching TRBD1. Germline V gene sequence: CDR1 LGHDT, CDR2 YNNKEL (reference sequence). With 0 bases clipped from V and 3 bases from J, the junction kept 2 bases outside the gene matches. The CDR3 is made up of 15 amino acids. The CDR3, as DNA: TGTGCCAGCAGCCAAGATGCAGGGGGCTACAATGAGCAGTTCTTC. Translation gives CASSQDAGGYNEQFF.

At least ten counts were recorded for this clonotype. The CDR3 loop reads CASSLGAGGAGELFF. DNA of the CDR3: TGCGCCAGCAGCTTGGGAGCGGGAGGCGCCGGGGAGCTGTTTTTT. The gene calls are TRBV5-1 and TRBJ2-2, with TRBD2 identical over 9 bases. This CDR3 is 15 amino acids long. Trimming at V came to 0 bases and at J to 6 bases, leaving 3 bases not matched to a gene. From germline, CDR1 is SGHRS and CDR2 YFSETQ.

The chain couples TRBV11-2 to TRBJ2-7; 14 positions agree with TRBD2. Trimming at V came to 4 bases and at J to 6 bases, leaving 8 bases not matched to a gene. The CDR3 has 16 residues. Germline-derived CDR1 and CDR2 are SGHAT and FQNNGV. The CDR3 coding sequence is TGTGCCAGCAGCTCACCGGGACTAGCGGGAGAACGCGAGCAGTACTTC. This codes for CASSSPGLAGEREQYF. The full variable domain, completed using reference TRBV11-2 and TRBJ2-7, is EAGVAQSPRYKIIEKRQSVAFWCNPISGHATLYWYQQILGQGPKLLIQFQNNGVVDDSQLPKDRFSAERLKGVDSTLKIQPAKLEDSAVYLCASSSPGLAGEREQYFGPGTRLTVT.

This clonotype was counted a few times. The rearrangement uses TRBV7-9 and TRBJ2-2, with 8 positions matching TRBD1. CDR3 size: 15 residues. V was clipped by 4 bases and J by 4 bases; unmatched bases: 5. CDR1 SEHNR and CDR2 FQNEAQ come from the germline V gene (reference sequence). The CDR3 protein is CASSSQTGATGELFF. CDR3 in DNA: TGTGCCAGCAGCTCCCAGACAGGGGCCACCGGGGAGCTGTTTTTT. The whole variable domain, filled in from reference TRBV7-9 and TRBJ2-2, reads DTGVSQNPRHKITKRGQNVTFRCDPISEHNRLYWYRQTLGQGPEFLTYFQNEAQLEKSRLLSDRFSAERPKGSFSTLEIQRTEQGDSAMYLCASSSQTGATGELFFGEGSRLTVL.